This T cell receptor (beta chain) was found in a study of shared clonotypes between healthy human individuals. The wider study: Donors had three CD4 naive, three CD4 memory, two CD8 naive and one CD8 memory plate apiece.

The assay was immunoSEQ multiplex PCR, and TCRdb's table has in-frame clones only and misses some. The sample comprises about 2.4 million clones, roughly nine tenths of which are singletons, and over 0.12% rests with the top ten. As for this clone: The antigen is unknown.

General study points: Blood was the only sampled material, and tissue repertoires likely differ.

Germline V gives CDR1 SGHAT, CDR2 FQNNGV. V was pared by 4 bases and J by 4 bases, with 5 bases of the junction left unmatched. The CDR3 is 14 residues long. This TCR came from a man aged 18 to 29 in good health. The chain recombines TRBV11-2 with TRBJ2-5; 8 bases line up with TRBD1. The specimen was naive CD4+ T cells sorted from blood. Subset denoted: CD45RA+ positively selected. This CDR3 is CASSSLRGLETQYF. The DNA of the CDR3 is TGTGCCAGCAGCTCACTCAGGGGGCTAGAGACCCAGTACTTC.